This paragraph covers one TCR beta chain sequence. The antigen remains unidentified. The data are from a study of T cell repertoires in cytomegalovirus infection. At the level of the study: The authors used CMV epitopes that were HLA-C-restricted (recently identified) and HLA-B-restricted (well studied).

Using its own MiXCR run on the reads, TCRdb lists one record per CDR3 protein. The sample lists about a million distinct CDR3 sequences, about 33% occurring once. This CDR3 is 18 amino acids long. Trimming pared 5 bases from V and 0 bases from J, leaving 22 bases between. Germline V lookup: CDR1 SGHAT, CDR2 FQNNGV. This material consisted of cultured CD8+ T cells from PBMCs, taken from culture after CMV antigen stimulation. The clonotype was recovered from a human donor in good health (CMV status not recorded). Some clones in this sample may be carry-over from other donors' samples. This rearrangement joins TRBV11-2 to TRBJ1-1; no clear D. The CDR3 region has the DNA TGTGCCAGCAGCCCGTGGTCCCCGGCCAGTTACATGAACACTGAAGCTTTCTTT. Translating it yields CASSPWSPASYMNTEAFF.